This T cell receptor (beta chain) appears in the sequencing data of a study of T cell repertoires in cytomegalovirus infection. Study-wide context: Indicated by public TCR beta signatures were CMV infection and matching HLA type. Regarding the study as a whole: HLA-C-restricted CMV-specific TCR beta clonotypes were dominant in the ex vivo response. Based on cumulative public TCR beta family frequency, carriers of CMV plus the relevant HLA were identified.

Comments on this clonotype: Its antigen is undetermined.

The CDR3 length is 12 residues. Germline assignment: CDR1 GTSNPN and CDR2 SVGIG (reference sequence). Trimming pared 1 base from V and 4 bases from J, leaving 7 bases between. TCRdb reprocessed the reads with MiXCR, giving one entry per CDR3 protein. Found here are 480,000 or so distinct CDR3 sequences, approximately 11% of them singletons; the top ten hold about 9.4%. The sequenced sample consisted of PBMCs. The TCR comes from a human donor in good health (CMV status not recorded). Some clones in this sample may be carry-over from other donors' samples. The chain combines TRBV30 with TRBJ2-5, with unresolved D. This chain's CDR3 is CAWSALRETQYF. In DNA form, the CDR3 reads TGTGCCTGGAGTGCGCTCAGAGAGACCCAGTACTTC.